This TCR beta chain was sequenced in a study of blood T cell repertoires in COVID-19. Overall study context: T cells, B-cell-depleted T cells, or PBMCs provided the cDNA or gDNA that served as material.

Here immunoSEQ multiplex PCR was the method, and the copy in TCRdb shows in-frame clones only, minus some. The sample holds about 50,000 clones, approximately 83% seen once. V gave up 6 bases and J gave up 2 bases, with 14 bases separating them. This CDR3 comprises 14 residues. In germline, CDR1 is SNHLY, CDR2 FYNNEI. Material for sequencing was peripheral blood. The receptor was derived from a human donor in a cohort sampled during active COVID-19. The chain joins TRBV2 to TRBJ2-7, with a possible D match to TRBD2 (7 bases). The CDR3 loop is CASRGGTSAYEQYF. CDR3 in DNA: TGTGCCAGCAGGGGGGGGACATCCGCCTACGAGCAGTACTTC.